The rows below give T cell receptor beta chains drawn from one sample of a study of blood T cell repertoires in COVID-19. Generated by immunoSEQ multiplex PCR, the TCRdb table keeps only in-frame clones and is missing some. The repertoire consists of approximately 220,000 clones, with over 70% occurring once and the leading ten covering around 30%. Sequenced: peripheral blood. The receptors here all came from a man aged 35 to 55 with acute or convalescent COVID-19. Each CDR3 is given with its conserved first and last residue. Each record gives: J gene, clone size, V gene, D gene, CDR3 DNA, CDR3 protein. A D gene is named only where the DNA matches it firmly. Clone sizes are given selectively: once, few, many, or a class where the clone is expanded.

TRBJ2-2 | . | TRBV9 | . | TGTGCCAGCACCGGGGGTTTTCCGGGCACCGGGGAGCTGTTTTTT | CASTGGFPGTGELFF
TRBJ2-1 | . | TRBV5-5 | TRBD1 | TGTGCCAGCAGCCCCCCACAGGGGGCGCGGTACAATGAGCAGTTCTTC | CASSPPQGARYNEQFF
TRBJ2-7 | . | TRBV6-2/TRBV6-3 | TRBD2 | TGTGCCAGCAGTGATCCGGGACTAGCGGGAAGGGAGCAGTACTTC | CASSDPGLAGREQYF
TRBJ1-1 | . | TRBV29-1 | TRBD1 | TGCAGCGTGTCGACAGGGTTCGGCACTGAAGCTTTCTTT | CSVSTGFGTEAFF
TRBJ1-1 | . | TRBV19 | . | TGTGCCAGTAGTATCACAGGGAGTAACACTGAAGCTTTCTTT | CASSITGSNTEAFF
TRBJ1-6 | . | TRBV12-3/TRBV12-4 | . | TGTGCCAGCAAGATCGGGGTGACACCCCTCCACTTT | CASKIGVTPLHF
TRBJ2-5 | . | TRBV7-2 | TRBD1 | TGTGCCAGCAGAAGGGACAGGGTTCAAGAGACCCAGTACTTC | CASRRDRVQETQYF
TRBJ2-5 | . | TRBV2 | TRBD2 | TGTGCCAGCAGGCGACTAGCGGGATTTCAAGAGACCCAGTACTTC | CASRRLAGFQETQYF
TRBJ2-7 | . | TRBV25-1 | TRBD1 | TGTGCCAGCAGACCGGGACAGGCCGTAATTTGGGGTTACGAGCAGTACTTC | CASRPGQAVIWGYEQYF
TRBJ2-1 | few | TRBV29-1 | . | TGCAGCGTTGAAGATAACAGCAATGAGCAGTTCTTC | CSVEDNSNEQFF
TRBJ2-5 | . | TRBV25-1 | . | TGTGCCAGCAGTGAATTATCTGGAGTGGAGACCCAGTACTTC | CASSELSGVETQYF
TRBJ1-5 | . | TRBV3-1/TRBV3-2 | . | TGTGCCAGCAGCCAAGCGCGCAGCAATCAGCCCCAGCATTTT | CASSQARSNQPQHF